Listed here are 23 T cell receptor beta chains from one sample, sequenced in a study of molecular identifiers for immune sequencing clone quantification. TCRdb used MiXCR to reprocess the PCR reads, holding one entry per CDR3 protein. The repertoire includes some 680,000 distinct CDR3 sequences, 25% of them detected once, and about 0.8% sits in the top ten. The specimen sequenced was naive CD8+ T cells from blood, with Jurkat cell RNA spiked in. As for subset: FACS-sorted CD8+CD4-CCR7+CD45RA+ naive T cells. Every receptor here comes from a human donor in good health. Some libraries in this study had Jurkat cell RNA spiked in.

About this clonotype: Given a much more abundant clone one base away, this may be a read error. This chain connects TRBV2 to TRBJ2-5; D is possibly TRBD2 (7 bases). Germline-derived CDR1 and CDR2 are SNHLY and FYNNEI. The CDR3 is 15 residues long. V was cut by 5 bases and J by 1 base, with 14 bases left in between. DNA for the CDR3: TGTGCCAGCAGTCCGATACGGGGGGCCCAAGAGACCCAGTACTTC. As protein: CASSPIRGAQETQYF.

Regarding this clonotype: The CDR3 end shows no conserved phenylalanine or tryptophan, and so a read error is likely. The V and J genes are TRBV19 and TRBJ1-1; 9 nucleotides agree with TRBD1. The junction had 6 bases not matched to a gene; V was cut back by 6 bases and J by 7 bases. Germline CDR1 and CDR2: LNHDA and SQIVND (reference sequence). CDR3 length: 13 residues. The CDR3 is CASSPTGGLEAFL. The CDR3 nucleotides are TGTGCCAGTAGCCCCACAGGGGGCCTTGAAGCTTTCCTT.

This clonotype has more than one count but fewer than ten. The rearrangement links TRBV4-1 to TRBJ2-7; 9 bases agree with TRBD1. The J segment lost 2 bases and the V segment lost 2 bases, leaving 4 bases of the junction unmatched. This CDR3 region has 15 residues. CDR1 is MGHRA, CDR2 YSYEKL, per germline. CDR3 residues: CASSQRQGETYEQYF. The CDR3 DNA is TGCGCCAGCAGCCAACGACAGGGGGAAACCTACGAGCAGTACTTC.

The chain employs TRBV19 and TRBJ1-5; no reliable D call. The CDR3 runs 15 residues. Germline V gives CDR1 LNHDA, CDR2 SQIVND (reference sequence). With 2 bases removed from V and 4 bases from J, the gap between germline ends came to 12 bases. The CDR3 loop is CASSIMQAENQPQHF. CDR3 nucleotides: TGTGCCAGTAGTATAATGCAGGCAGAGAATCAGCCCCAGCATTTT. The whole variable domain, remainder taken from reference TRBV19 and TRBJ1-5, is DGGITQSPKYLFRKEGQNVTLSCEQNLNHDAMYWYRQDPGQGLRLIYYSQIVNDFQKGDIAEGYSVSREKKESFPLTVTSAQKNPTAFYLCASSIMQAENQPQHFGDGTRLSIL.

This clonotype was seen repeatedly, ten times or more. The genes are TRBV6-5 and TRBJ2-3; no reliable D call. The V end lost 4 bases, the J end lost 1 base, and 15 bases lay between the germline ends. Germline CDR1 is MNHEY and CDR2 is SVGAGI. This CDR3 has 16 amino acids. Here the CDR3 DNA reads TGTGCCAGCAGTTCGATATACGACTTGGGCACAGATACGCAGTATTTT. Its translation is CASSSIYDLGTDTQYF.

This clonotype was found a few times. J is TRBJ2-1 and V is TRBV12-3 or TRBV12-4; 7 bases line up with TRBD1. The CDR3 sequence is 15 residues long. Losses at the gene ends were 0 bases for V and 4 bases for J; bases not matched to a gene: 3. Written as DNA, the CDR3 is TGTGCCAGCAGTTTAGCCGGGACAGATTACAATGAGCAGTTCTTC. Protein sequence: CASSLAGTDYNEQFF.

Turning to this clonotype: This is likely a read error, given that the CDR3 carries no conserved phenylalanine or tryptophan at its end. V is TRBV5-3 and J is TRBJ1-5; tentatively, D is TRBD1 (5 bases). TRBV5-3 carries the ORF label, with uncertain function. There are 14 residues in the CDR3. The CDR3 bases are TGTGCCAGCAGCTGGGGGGATAGCAATCAGCCCCAGCATCTT. Its protein product is CASSWGDSNQPQHL.

This clonotype was detected many times. The chain recombines TRBV12-3 or TRBV12-4 with TRBJ2-7, with D tentatively TRBD1 (5 bases). V lost 6 bases and J 1 base, leaving 16 bases between the germline ends. This CDR3 is built from 15 residues. The DNA for the CDR3 is TGTGCCAGCAGCCCGGACATAACGAGGTCCTACGAGCAGTACTTC. Translating it yields CASSPDITRSYEQYF.

Concerning this clonotype: It may be a read error: a sequence one base away is much more abundant. The V call is TRBV20-1, the J call TRBJ2-7; D is tentatively TRBD1 or TRBD2 (5 bases each). Germline V gene lookup returns CDR1 DFQATT and CDR2 SNEGSKA (reference sequence). V lost 3 bases, J lost 2 bases, and 14 bases lay in between. The CDR3 runs to 14 residues. CDR3 DNA sequence: TGCAGTGCTAGGAACCGGGGCATTCCCTACGAGCAGTACTTC. Translation gives CSARNRGIPYEQYF.

This clonotype showed up many times. The CDR3 DNA reads TGTGCCAGCACTGAGATAGGGGAAGGGGACGGTACGCAGTATTTT. This sequence encodes CASTEIGEGDGTQYF. The chain joins TRBV6-6 to TRBJ2-3; D might be TRBD1 or TRBD2, each matching 5 bases. This CDR3 comprises 15 residues. V was shortened by 7 bases and J by 8 bases, with 22 bases between the two germline ends. Germline-derived CDR1 and CDR2 are MNHNY and SVGAGI (reference sequence).

The chain has TRBV6-5 and TRBJ2-7; D may be TRBD1 (5 bases). Deletions cut 6 bases from V and 2 bases from J, with 14 bases between. The CDR3 is 14 residues long. The V gene's germline CDR1 is MNHEY and CDR2 SVGAGI. The CDR3 DNA follows: TGTGCCAGCAGCGTTACAGGATTCACCTACGAGCAGTACTTC. This encodes CASSVTGFTYEQYF.

On this clonotype itself: This sequence may be a read error, since a much larger clone differs from it by one base. The chain combines TRBV6-5 with TRBJ1-4; tentatively, D is TRBD1 (5 bases). The germline gives CDR1 MNHEY, CDR2 SVGAGI. This CDR3 contains 15 residues. The DNA of the CDR3 is TGTGCCAGCAGTTACTCGATCCAGGGCAATGATAAACTGTTTTTT. Translated, it gives CASSYSIQGNDKLFF.

The chain is built from TRBV27 and TRBJ1-5; a weak D match, TRBD1 (5 bases). Germline V gives CDR1 MNHEY, CDR2 SMNVEV (reference sequence). The CDR3 consists of 13 residues. V was pared by 6 bases and J by 7 bases, with 13 bases between. The CDR3 spells CASRLTGSQPQHF. CDR3 bases: TGTGCCAGCAGGCTTACAGGATCCCAGCCCCAGCATTTT.

Regarding this clonotype: A read error may explain this, as a much larger clone is one base away. J is TRBJ2-5 and V is TRBV6-2 or TRBV6-3; no definite D call. This CDR3 is 14 amino acids long. Trimming removed 2 bases from V and 4 bases from J, with 11 bases in between. Germline-derived CDR1 and CDR2 are MNHEY and SVGEGT. The CDR3 loop reads CASSYDAVRETQYF. The CDR3, as DNA: TGTGCCAGCAGTTACGACGCGGTCCGAGAGACCCAGTACTTC.

V gene TRBV11-2 combines with J gene TRBJ2-1; TRBD2 matches 8 bases. Germline V gives CDR1 SGHAT, CDR2 FQNNGV. The CDR3 length is 15 residues. V was pared by 5 bases and J by 7 bases, with 10 bases of the junction left unmatched. In DNA, the CDR3 is TGTGCCAGCAGCCCACATAGCGGGGCGGGGAATGAGCAGTTCTTC. Translating it yields CASSPHSGAGNEQFF.

This clonotype has ten or more counts. V gene TRBV5-5 combines with J gene TRBJ2-7; no firm D call. The germline V gene has CDR1 SGHKS and CDR2 YYEKEE (reference sequence). V lost 0 bases and J 0 bases, leaving 10 bases between the germline ends. This CDR3 region has 15 residues. CDR3 in DNA: TGTGCCAGCAGCTTGGTATGGCCGAGCTCCTACGAGCAGTACTTC. It encodes CASSLVWPSSYEQYF.

This clonotype was found a few times. V and J are TRBV30 and TRBJ2-1; 12 nucleotides align to TRBD2. V lost 2 bases to trimming and J lost 4 bases; unmatched junction nucleotides: 3. This CDR3 has 15 residues. Germline V lookup: CDR1 GTSNPN, CDR2 SVGIG (reference sequence). The CDR3 nucleotides read TGTGCCTGGAGTTTAACTAGCGGGGGGTACAATGAGCAGTTCTTC. As protein: CAWSLTSGGYNEQFF. The full variable domain, with the rest looked up from reference TRBV30 and TRBJ2-1, is SQTIHQWPATLVQPVGSPLSLECTVEGTSNPNLYWYRQAAGRGLQLLFYSVGIGQISSEVPQNLSASRPQDRQFILSSKKLLLSDSGFYLCAWSLTSGGYNEQFFGPGTRLTVL.

This clonotype has only a few counts. The V gene is TRBV4-3, the J gene TRBJ2-7; D is undetermined. The CDR3 runs 16 residues. Trimming stripped 0 bases from V and 3 bases from J, with 15 bases between. The germline gives CDR1 LGHNA, CDR2 YSLEER. In DNA form, the CDR3 reads TGCGCCAGCAGCCAAGAGAGTACCAGTCCTTACTACGAGCAGTACTTC. Translating gives CASSQESTSPYYEQYF.

This clonotype was observed many times. The chain carries TRBV5-6 and TRBJ1-5, with D tentatively TRBD1 (6 bases). The CDR3 contains 19 residues. Germline values: CDR1 SGHDT, CDR2 YYEEEE. V was shortened by 4 bases and J by 2 bases, with 25 bases between the two germline ends. As DNA, the CDR3 is TGTGCCAGCAGCCCCCACGCAGGGGCGAACGTTGTTGGCAATCAGCCCCAGCATTTT. This codes for CASSPHAGANVVGNQPQHF.

V usage is TRBV7-7 and J usage is TRBJ2-2, with a possible D match to TRBD2 (5 bases). CDR3 length: 16 amino acids. Germline CDR1 is SSHAT and CDR2 is FNYEAQ (reference sequence). V was pared by 4 bases and J by 7 bases, with 19 bases between. The chain's CDR3 is CASSSRQKGANGELFF. The CDR3 nucleotides read TGTGCCAGCAGCTCCCGGCAGAAGGGAGCGAACGGGGAGCTGTTTTTT.

This clonotype appeared many times. The chain links TRBV12-3 or TRBV12-4 to TRBJ2-3, with 13 bases fitting TRBD2. V shed 5 bases, J shed 1 base, and the junction held 9 bases outside the gene matches. This CDR3 has 18 residues. In nucleotides, the CDR3 is TGTGCCAGCAGTCCGCGGACTAGCGGGGGTGGTGGCACAGATACGCAGTATTTT. Amino acids: CASSPRTSGGGGTDTQYF.

This clonotype appeared many times. V gene TRBV25-1 combines with J gene TRBJ2-1; D ambiguous. V was pared by 10 bases and J by 9 bases, with 13 bases between. The CDR3 is 11 amino acids. The germline CDR1 and CDR2 sequences are MGHDK and SYGVNS. The chain's CDR3 is CATDAVGEQFF. The CDR3 DNA reads as TGTGCCACCGACGCCGTAGGTGAGCAGTTCTTC.

This clonotype was counted a few times. J is TRBJ2-3 and V is TRBV20-1; 8 nucleotides agree with TRBD2. V was clipped by 0 bases and J by 8 bases; unmatched bases: 16. There are 17 residues in the CDR3. The germline CDR1 and CDR2 sequences are DFQATT and SNEGSKA (reference sequence). CDR3: CSARDIGPGGPPPTQYF. CDR3 coding DNA: TGCAGTGCTAGAGATATAGGTCCGGGAGGGCCCCCTCCTACGCAGTATTTT.